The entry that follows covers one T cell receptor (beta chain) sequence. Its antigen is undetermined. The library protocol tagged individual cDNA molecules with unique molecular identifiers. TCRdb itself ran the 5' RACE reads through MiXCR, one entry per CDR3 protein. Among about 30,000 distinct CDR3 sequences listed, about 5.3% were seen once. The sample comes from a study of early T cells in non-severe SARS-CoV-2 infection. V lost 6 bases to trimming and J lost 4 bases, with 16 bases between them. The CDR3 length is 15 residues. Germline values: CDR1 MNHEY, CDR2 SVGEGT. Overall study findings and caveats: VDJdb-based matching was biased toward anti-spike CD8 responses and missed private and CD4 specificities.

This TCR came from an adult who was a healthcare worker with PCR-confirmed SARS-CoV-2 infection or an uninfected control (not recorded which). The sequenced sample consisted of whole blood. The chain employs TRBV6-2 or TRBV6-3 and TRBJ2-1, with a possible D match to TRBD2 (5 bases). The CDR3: CASSGKSGPYNEQFF. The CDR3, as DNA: TGTGCCAGCAGCGGAAAAAGCGGACCTTACAATGAGCAGTTCTTC.